Given below is one TCR beta chain in context. The ends were cut back, 6 bases at V and 9 bases at J, with 11 bases in the middle. Per the germline V gene, CDR1 is MDHEN and CDR2 is SYDVKM. This CDR3 comprises 11 residues. The table came from immunoSEQ multiplex PCR; TCRdb's copy has only in-frame clones and leaves some out. Among around 140,000 clones listed, 85% were seen once. This specimen comes from a study of T cell responses to AZD1222 COVID-19 vaccine. The chain recombines TRBV28 with TRBJ2-5; D possibly corresponds to TRBD1 (6 bases). This specimen was peripheral blood, taken 28 days after the second dose of the MenACWY control vaccine. The TCR comes from an adult who received the MenACWY meningococcal vaccine as a control. CDR3 nucleotides: TGTGCCAGCAGGTATAAGGGGGCCCAGTACTTC. This translates into CASRYKGAQYF. Using reference TRBV28 and TRBJ2-5 for the parts outside the CDR3, the full variable domain is DVKVTQSSRYLVKRTGEKVFLECVQDMDHENMFWYRQDPGLGLRLIYFSYDVKMKEKGDIPEGYSVSREKKERFSLILESASTNQTSMYLCASRYKGAQYFGPGTRLLVL.